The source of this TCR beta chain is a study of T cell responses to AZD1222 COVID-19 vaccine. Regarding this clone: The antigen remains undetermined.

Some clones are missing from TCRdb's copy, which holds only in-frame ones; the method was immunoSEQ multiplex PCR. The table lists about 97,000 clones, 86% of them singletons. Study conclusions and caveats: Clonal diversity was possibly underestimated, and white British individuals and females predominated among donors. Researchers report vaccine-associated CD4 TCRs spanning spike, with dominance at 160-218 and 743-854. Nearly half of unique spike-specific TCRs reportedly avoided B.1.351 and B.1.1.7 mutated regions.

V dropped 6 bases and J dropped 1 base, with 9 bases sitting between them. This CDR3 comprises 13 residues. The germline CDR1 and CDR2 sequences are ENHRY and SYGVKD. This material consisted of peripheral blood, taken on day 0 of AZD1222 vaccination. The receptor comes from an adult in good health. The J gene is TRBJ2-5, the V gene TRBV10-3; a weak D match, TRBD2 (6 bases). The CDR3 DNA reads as TGTGCCATCAGGGGGGAGGTCCAAGAGACCCAGTACTTC. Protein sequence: CAIRGEVQETQYF.